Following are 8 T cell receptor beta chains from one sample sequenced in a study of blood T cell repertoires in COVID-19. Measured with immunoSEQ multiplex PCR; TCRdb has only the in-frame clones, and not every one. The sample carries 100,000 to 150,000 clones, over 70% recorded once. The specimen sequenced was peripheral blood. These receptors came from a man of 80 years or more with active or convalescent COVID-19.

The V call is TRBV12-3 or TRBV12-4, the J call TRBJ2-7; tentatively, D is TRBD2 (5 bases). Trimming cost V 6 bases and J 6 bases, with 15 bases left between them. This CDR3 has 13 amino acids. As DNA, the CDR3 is TGTGCCAGCAGCCGAGGGAACTCTGGCGAGCAGTACTTC. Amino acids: CASSRGNSGEQYF.

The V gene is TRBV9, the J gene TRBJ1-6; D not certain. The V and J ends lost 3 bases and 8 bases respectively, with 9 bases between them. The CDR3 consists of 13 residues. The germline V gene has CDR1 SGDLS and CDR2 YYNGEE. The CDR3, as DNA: TGTGCCAGCAGCGAGAGGGCCTATTCACCCCTCCACTTT. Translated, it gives CASSERAYSPLHF. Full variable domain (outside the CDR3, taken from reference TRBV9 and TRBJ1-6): DSGVTQTPKHLITATGQRVTLRCSPRSGDLSVYWYQQSLDQGLQFLIQYYNGEERAKGNILERFSAQQFPDLHSELNLSSLELGDSALYFCASSERAYSPLHFGNGTRLTVT.

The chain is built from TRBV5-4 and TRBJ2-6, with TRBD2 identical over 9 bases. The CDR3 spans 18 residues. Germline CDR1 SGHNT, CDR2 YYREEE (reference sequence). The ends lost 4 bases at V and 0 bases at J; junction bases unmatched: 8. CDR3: CASSAPSGANSGANVLTF. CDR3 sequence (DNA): TGTGCCAGCAGCGCCCCTAGCGGGGCGAACTCTGGGGCCAACGTCCTGACTTTC.

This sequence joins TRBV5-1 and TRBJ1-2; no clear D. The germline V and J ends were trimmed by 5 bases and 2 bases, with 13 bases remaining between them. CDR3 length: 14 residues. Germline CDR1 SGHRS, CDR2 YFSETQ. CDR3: CASSREGMNYGYTF. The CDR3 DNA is TGCGCCAGCAGTCGTGAGGGAATGAACTATGGCTACACCTTC.

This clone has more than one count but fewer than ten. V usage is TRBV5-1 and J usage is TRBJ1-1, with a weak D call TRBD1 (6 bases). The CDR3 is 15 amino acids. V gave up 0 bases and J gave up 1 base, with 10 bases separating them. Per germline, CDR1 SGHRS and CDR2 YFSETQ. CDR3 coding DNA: TGCGCCAGCAGCTTGGGGGTGGGGGCGAACACTGAAGCTTTCTTT. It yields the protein CASSLGVGANTEAFF.

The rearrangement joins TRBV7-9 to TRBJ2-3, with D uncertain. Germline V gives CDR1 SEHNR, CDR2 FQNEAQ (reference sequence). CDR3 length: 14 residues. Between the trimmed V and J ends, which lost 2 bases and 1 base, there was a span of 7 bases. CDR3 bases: TGTGCCAGCAGCTTAATTCAGGGCACAGATACGCAGTATTTT. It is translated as CASSLIQGTDTQYF.

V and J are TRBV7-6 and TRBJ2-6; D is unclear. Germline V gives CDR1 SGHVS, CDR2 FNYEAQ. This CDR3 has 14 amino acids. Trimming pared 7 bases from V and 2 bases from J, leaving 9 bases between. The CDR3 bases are TGTGCCAGCACCCGGAGTCCTGGGGCCAACGTCCTGACTTTC. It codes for CASTRSPGANVLTF.

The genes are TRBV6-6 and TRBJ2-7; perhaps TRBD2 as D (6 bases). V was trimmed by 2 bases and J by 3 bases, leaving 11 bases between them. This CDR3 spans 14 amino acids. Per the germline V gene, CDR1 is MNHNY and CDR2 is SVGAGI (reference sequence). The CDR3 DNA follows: TGTGCCAGCAGTTACGGACTAACCGGCTACGAGCAGTACTTC. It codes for CASSYGLTGYEQYF.